This TCR beta chain was recorded in a study of T cell changes during pregnancy in multiple sclerosis. CDR1 is SGHRS, CDR2 YFSETQ, per germline. V trimming: 7 bases; J trimming: 5 bases; junction bases outside the gene matches: 7. The CDR3 loop spans 13 amino acids. TCRdb's table, derived via immunoSEQ multiplex PCR, lists solely in-frame clones and lacks some. The sample consists of about 50,000 clones, about 94% of them appearing once. The chain combines TRBV5-1 with TRBJ1-2; TRBD1 agrees at 8 bases. The receptor was derived from a female donor with multiple sclerosis, enrolled in a pregnancy study. Sample: CD4+ T cells from peripheral blood mononuclear cells, taken after pregnancy. The CDR3, as DNA: TGCGCCAGCTCCCCCGGACAGGGTTATGGCTACACCTTC. As protein: CASSPGQGYGYTF. Based on the CDR3 plus reference TRBV5-1 and TRBJ1-2, the full variable domain is KAGVTQTPRYLIKTRGQQVTLSCSPISGHRSVSWYQQTPGQGLQFLFEYFSETQRNKGNFPGRFSGRQFSNSRSEMNVSTLELGDSALYLCASSPGQGYGYTFGSGTRLTVV.